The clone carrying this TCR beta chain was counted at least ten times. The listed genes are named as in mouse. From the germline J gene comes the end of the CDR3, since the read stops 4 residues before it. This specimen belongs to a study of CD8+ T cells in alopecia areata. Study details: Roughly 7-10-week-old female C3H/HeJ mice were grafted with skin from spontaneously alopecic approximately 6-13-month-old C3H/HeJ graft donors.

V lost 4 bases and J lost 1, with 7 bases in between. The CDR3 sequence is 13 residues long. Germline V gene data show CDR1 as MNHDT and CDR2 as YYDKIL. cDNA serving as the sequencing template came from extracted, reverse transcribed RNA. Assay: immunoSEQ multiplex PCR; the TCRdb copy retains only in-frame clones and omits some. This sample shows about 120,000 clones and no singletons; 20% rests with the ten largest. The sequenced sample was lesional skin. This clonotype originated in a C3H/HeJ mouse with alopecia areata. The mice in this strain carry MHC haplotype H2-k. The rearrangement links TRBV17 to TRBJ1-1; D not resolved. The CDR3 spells CASSTLGNTEVFF. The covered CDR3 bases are TGTGCTAGCAGTACGTTGGGGAACACA. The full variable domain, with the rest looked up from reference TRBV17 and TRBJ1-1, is DTTVKQNPRYKLARVGKPVNLICSQTMNHDTMYWYQKKPNQAPKLLLFYYDKILNREADTFEKFQSSRPNNSFCSLYIGSAGLEYSAMYLCASSTLGNTEVFFGKGTRLTVV.